These T cell receptor beta chains were read from a single sample in a study of blood T cells in healthy people across ages. TCRdb independently ran MiXCR on the 5' RACE reads; one entry per CDR3 protein. The sample yields over 1,200,000 distinct CDR3 sequences, approximately 59% seen once. Source material: blood. The receptor set was obtained from a man aged 18 to 29 in good health. The CDR3 runs from the conserved cysteine through the conserved F or W. Each record gives: V gene, J gene, D gene, clone size, CDR3 DNA, CDR3 protein. D genes are given only for firm matches. Expanded clones get a size class; other rows say once, few or many, or leave the size out.

V gene: TRBV7-2
J gene: TRBJ2-7
D gene: -
clone size: -
CDR3 DNA: TGTGCCAGCAGCTTAAGGGCGGGACATTCAATGTGGGAGCAGTACTTC
CDR3 protein: CASSLRAGHSMWEQYF

V gene: TRBV4-1
J gene: TRBJ2-1
D gene: TRBD1
clone size: -
CDR3 DNA: TGCGCCAGCAGCCAAGAGGGACAGGGGGCGGGTGAGCAGTTCTTC
CDR3 protein: CASSQEGQGAGEQFF

V gene: TRBV4-2
J gene: TRBJ2-5
D gene: TRBD2
clone size: -
CDR3 DNA: TGTGCCAGCAGCCTCCAGACTAGCGGGGCGTCCTACAGGCAGTACTTC
CDR3 protein: CASSLQTSGASYRQYF

V gene: TRBV7-2
J gene: TRBJ2-3
D gene: -
clone size: -
CDR3 DNA: TGTGCCAGCAGCCGGGACGGGGCAGATACGCAGTATTTT
CDR3 protein: CASSRDGADTQYF

V gene: TRBV4-3
J gene: TRBJ2-7
D gene: -
clone size: -
CDR3 DNA: TGCGCCAGCAGCCAAACCCCGGGACGCTACGAGCAGTACTTC
CDR3 protein: CASSQTPGRYEQYF

V gene: TRBV29-1
J gene: TRBJ1-1
D gene: TRBD1
clone size: few
CDR3 DNA: TGCAGCGTTGAAGATGGGACAGGGATTCACAACACTGAAGCTTTCTTT
CDR3 protein: CSVEDGTGIHNTEAFF

V gene: TRBV4-1
J gene: TRBJ2-7
D gene: -
clone size: once
CDR3 DNA: TGCGCCAGCAGCCAAGATGGAGGGGTTGGTTCCTACGAGCAGTACTTC
CDR3 protein: CASSQDGGVGSYEQYF

V gene: TRBV6-1
J gene: TRBJ2-7
D gene: -
clone size: -
CDR3 DNA: TGTGCCAGCAGTGAAATTGGGCAAGACTACGAGCAGTACTTC
CDR3 protein: CASSEIGQDYEQYF

V gene: TRBV5-1
J gene: TRBJ2-3
D gene: TRBD1
clone size: -
CDR3 DNA: TGCGCCAGCAGCTGGGGACAGGAGTTAACAGATACGCAGTATTTT
CDR3 protein: CASSWGQELTDTQYF

V gene: TRBV7-2
J gene: TRBJ2-1
D gene: TRBD1
clone size: once
CDR3 DNA: TGTGCCAGCAGCTTGGGACAGGGGGCAGGGGACGGCAATGAGCAGTTCTTC
CDR3 protein: CASSLGQGAGDGNEQFF

V gene: TRBV15
J gene: TRBJ2-1
D gene: TRBD2
clone size: -
CDR3 DNA: TGTGCCACCAGCGCACTAGCGGGGGACAATGAGCAGTTCTTC
CDR3 protein: CATSALAGDNEQFF

V gene: TRBV7-7
J gene: TRBJ2-5
D gene: -
clone size: few
CDR3 DNA: TGTGCTAGCAGCTTAGATTTCGAGGGGACCCAGTACTTC
CDR3 protein: CASSLDFEGTQYF

V gene: TRBV29-1
J gene: TRBJ1-2
D gene: TRBD1
clone size: -
CDR3 DNA: TGCAGCGTTAACCGGGACAGGGGTGGCTATGGCTACACCTTC
CDR3 protein: CSVNRDRGGYGYTF

V gene: TRBV7-2
J gene: TRBJ2-7
D gene: TRBD1
clone size: -
CDR3 DNA: TGTGCCAGCAGCTTAAACCCACAGGGGTCAGACTACGAGCAGTACTTC
CDR3 protein: CASSLNPQGSDYEQYF

V gene: TRBV7-2
J gene: TRBJ2-5
D gene: -
clone size: -
CDR3 DNA: TGTGCCAGCAGCTTAGTCGCGACAGGTTCGGAGACCCAGTACTTC
CDR3 protein: CASSLVATGSETQYF

V gene: TRBV6-6
J gene: TRBJ2-1
D gene: -
clone size: -
CDR3 DNA: TGTGCCAGCGGGCTTTCGGGGGTTGCAAGCTCCTACAATGAGCAGTTCTTC
CDR3 protein: CASGLSGVASSYNEQFF

V gene: TRBV12-3/TRBV12-4
J gene: TRBJ2-7
D gene: -
clone size: many
CDR3 DNA: TGTGCCAGCCGCGCAACATACGAGCAGTACTTC
CDR3 protein: CASRATYEQYF

V gene: TRBV12-3/TRBV12-4
J gene: TRBJ2-3
D gene: -
clone size: -
CDR3 DNA: TGTGCCAGCCTTCGGGGGATTGGTACAGATACGCAGTATTTT
CDR3 protein: CASLRGIGTDTQYF

V gene: TRBV5-1
J gene: TRBJ1-2
D gene: -
clone size: few
CDR3 DNA: TGCGCCAGCAGCTTGGACAGGGATGGCTACACCTTC
CDR3 protein: CASSLDRDGYTF

V gene: TRBV20-1
J gene: TRBJ2-3
D gene: TRBD1
clone size: -
CDR3 DNA: TGCAGTGCTAGTAAGGACAGGGCGTCAGATACGCAGTATTTT
CDR3 protein: CSASKDRASDTQYF

V gene: TRBV14
J gene: TRBJ2-7
D gene: -
clone size: -
CDR3 DNA: TGTGCCAGCAGCCAAGTTGCGGGTCGCTCAGGCTCCTACGAGCAGTACTTC
CDR3 protein: CASSQVAGRSGSYEQYF

V gene: TRBV20-1
J gene: TRBJ2-1
D gene: TRBD2
clone size: -
CDR3 DNA: TGCAGTGCTAGAGAGGGTAGCGGGAGGATCAATGAGCAGTTCTTC
CDR3 protein: CSAREGSGRINEQFF

V gene: TRBV27
J gene: TRBJ1-2
D gene: -
clone size: few
CDR3 DNA: TGTGCCAGCAGTGTGAGCAGCCCAGGGGCAGGCTATGGCTACACCTTC
CDR3 protein: CASSVSSPGAGYGYTF

V gene: TRBV2
J gene: TRBJ2-7
D gene: TRBD1
clone size: -
CDR3 DNA: TGTGCCAGCAGCGATGCCGGGACAGGGTACGAGCAGTACTTC
CDR3 protein: CASSDAGTGYEQYF

V gene: TRBV10-3
J gene: TRBJ2-5
D gene: -
clone size: few
CDR3 DNA: TGTGCCATCAGGAGCCGGGTGGTGGGTGAGGAGACCCAGTACTTC
CDR3 protein: CAIRSRVVGEETQYF

V gene: TRBV20-1
J gene: TRBJ2-3
D gene: -
clone size: few
CDR3 DNA: TGCAGTGTTTCATATGTGATGGGGGATACGCAGTATTTT
CDR3 protein: CSVSYVMGDTQYF

V gene: TRBV7-2
J gene: TRBJ2-6
D gene: -
clone size: -
CDR3 DNA: TGTGCCAGCAGCTTTAGGCGGGGCAGCGGCAACGTCCTGACTTTC
CDR3 protein: CASSFRRGSGNVLTF

V gene: TRBV12-3/TRBV12-4
J gene: TRBJ2-7
D gene: -
clone size: -
CDR3 DNA: TGTGCCAGCAGTTTCATTATCCACGAGCAGTACTTC
CDR3 protein: CASSFIIHEQYF

V gene: TRBV6-4
J gene: TRBJ2-3
D gene: -
clone size: -
CDR3 DNA: TGTGCCAGCAGTCCGGGACTGAGCCTGAGCACAGATACGCAGTATTTT
CDR3 protein: CASSPGLSLSTDTQYF

V gene: TRBV12-3/TRBV12-4
J gene: TRBJ2-7
D gene: TRBD2
clone size: -
CDR3 DNA: TGTGCCAGCAGCGGACTAGCGGGGCACTACGAGCAGTACTTC
CDR3 protein: CASSGLAGHYEQYF

V gene: TRBV12-3/TRBV12-4
J gene: TRBJ2-2
D gene: -
clone size: -
CDR3 DNA: TGTGCCAGCAGTAGTATAGGGTTGGGGACCGGGGAGCTGTTTTTT
CDR3 protein: CASSSIGLGTGELFF

V gene: TRBV9
J gene: TRBJ1-1
D gene: TRBD1
clone size: -
CDR3 DNA: TGTGCCAGCAGCGTCCGGACAGGGGGGGATACTGAAGCTTTCTTT
CDR3 protein: CASSVRTGGDTEAFF

V gene: TRBV7-2
J gene: TRBJ1-2
D gene: TRBD1
clone size: -
CDR3 DNA: TGTGCCAGCAGCTCTTTAAGGGCAGGGGGGGGTGGCTACACCTTC
CDR3 protein: CASSSLRAGGGGYTF

V gene: TRBV7-2
J gene: TRBJ2-7
D gene: -
clone size: once
CDR3 DNA: TGTGCCAGCAGCTTACTCCCCGCCGGGAGAGGGGGCTACGAGCAGTACTTC
CDR3 protein: CASSLLPAGRGGYEQYF

V gene: TRBV7-8
J gene: TRBJ2-1
D gene: -
clone size: once
CDR3 DNA: TGTGCCAGCAGGAAAAGGCTCGGGGGTCAACGCGTAGACAATGAGCAGTTCTTC
CDR3 protein: CASRKRLGGQRVDNEQFF

V gene: TRBV4-1
J gene: TRBJ2-1
D gene: TRBD2
clone size: -
CDR3 DNA: TGCGCCAGCAGCCAACTTCCTAGCGGGGGGAATGAGCAGTTCTTC
CDR3 protein: CASSQLPSGGNEQFF

V gene: TRBV12-3/TRBV12-4
J gene: TRBJ2-7
D gene: TRBD2
clone size: -
CDR3 DNA: TGTGCCAGCAGTTTAGTTTTTGCGGGGGAAAATCACGAGCAGTACTTC
CDR3 protein: CASSLVFAGENHEQYF

V gene: TRBV20-1
J gene: TRBJ2-5
D gene: TRBD1
clone size: -
CDR3 DNA: TGCAGTGCCGACTCCGGACAGGTTCAAGAGACCCAGTACTTC
CDR3 protein: CSADSGQVQETQYF

V gene: TRBV28
J gene: TRBJ2-3
D gene: TRBD1
clone size: -
CDR3 DNA: TGTGCCAGCAGTTCAGGACAGGGTGATTTCTCAGATACGCAGTATTTT
CDR3 protein: CASSSGQGDFSDTQYF

V gene: TRBV28
J gene: TRBJ2-1
D gene: -
clone size: -
CDR3 DNA: TGTGCCAGCAGTTTGGGTCGGCCCGGAAATGAGCAGTTCTTC
CDR3 protein: CASSLGRPGNEQFF

V gene: TRBV6-1
J gene: TRBJ1-2
D gene: -
clone size: -
CDR3 DNA: TGTGCCAGCAGTGAAGCTCAGGGTTGGTATGGCTACACCTTC
CDR3 protein: CASSEAQGWYGYTF

V gene: TRBV5-1
J gene: TRBJ1-2
D gene: -
clone size: few
CDR3 DNA: TGCGCCAGCAGCTTGGGGGTCCGGAAGGGCTATGGCTACACCTTC
CDR3 protein: CASSLGVRKGYGYTF

V gene: TRBV2
J gene: TRBJ2-1
D gene: -
clone size: -
CDR3 DNA: TGTGCCATTACCCGGGGGAGGAGCAATGTGCAGTTCTTC
CDR3 protein: CAITRGRSNVQFF

V gene: TRBV5-6
J gene: TRBJ1-5
D gene: -
clone size: -
CDR3 DNA: TGTGCCAGCAGCTTCTACGATTATAGCAATCAGCCCCAGCATTTT
CDR3 protein: CASSFYDYSNQPQHF

V gene: TRBV4-3
J gene: TRBJ2-3
D gene: -
clone size: -
CDR3 DNA: TGCGCCAGCAACACGCAGTATTTT
CDR3 protein: CASNTQYF

V gene: TRBV12-3/TRBV12-4
J gene: TRBJ2-7
D gene: TRBD2
clone size: -
CDR3 DNA: TGTGCCAGCAGTTACTTAGCGGGATTTCTCTACGAGCAGTACTTC
CDR3 protein: CASSYLAGFLYEQYF

V gene: TRBV2
J gene: TRBJ2-6
D gene: -
clone size: -
CDR3 DNA: TGTGCCAGTGTCGGGGCCTCCTCTGGGGCCAACGTCCTGACTTTC
CDR3 protein: CASVGASSGANVLTF

V gene: TRBV11-2
J gene: TRBJ2-4
D gene: -
clone size: once
CDR3 DNA: TGTGCCAGCAGACTATCACTTGGTTCGGACGGAAATGAGTACTTC
CDR3 protein: CASRLSLGSDGNEYF

V gene: TRBV29-1
J gene: TRBJ2-1
D gene: TRBD2
clone size: few
CDR3 DNA: TGCAGCGTCCACGGACTAGCGGGGGCCTCGAAGCTTAATGAGCAGTTCTTC
CDR3 protein: CSVHGLAGASKLNEQFF

V gene: TRBV29-1
J gene: TRBJ1-2
D gene: TRBD1
clone size: few
CDR3 DNA: TGCAGCGTTGTAGGGACAGGGGTTGGCTACACCTTC
CDR3 protein: CSVVGTGVGYTF